These 14 T cell receptor beta chains were sequenced from one sample in a study of CD4 T cells in relation to SARS-CoV-2 and coronaviruses. Measured with immunoSEQ multiplex PCR; TCRdb has only the in-frame clones, and not every one. The table lists 35,000 to 40,000 clones, 88% of them singletons. Material: memory CD4+ T cells from PBMCs. These receptors were taken from an adult with COVID-19.

The V and J genes are TRBV11-2 and TRBJ2-2; D not resolved. The CDR3 length is 16 residues. Between the trimmed V and J ends, which lost 1 base and 5 bases, there was a span of 14 bases. Germline CDR1 reads SGHAT; CDR2 reads FQNNGV. The CDR3 sequence: CASSLGNKGWTGELFF. CDR3 nucleotides: TGTGCCAGCAGCTTAGGGAATAAGGGTTGGACCGGGGAGCTGTTTTTT.

The rearrangement joins TRBV6-4 to TRBJ1-1; D gene ambiguous. This CDR3 region has 12 residues. The germline V and J ends were trimmed by 10 bases and 1 base, with 10 bases remaining between them. Per germline, CDR1 MRHNA and CDR2 SNTAGT. The CDR3 is CAKSEANTEAFF. CDR3 bases: TGTGCCAAAAGTGAAGCGAACACTGAAGCTTTCTTT.

CDR3 in DNA: TGTGCCAGCCGGATATTGGGAGGGGAGCAGTACTTC. It codes for CASRILGGEQYF. This rearrangement joins TRBV27 to TRBJ2-7, with 7 bases aligning to TRBD2. V dropped 8 bases and J dropped 7; count of bases not matched to a gene: 8. Per germline, CDR1 MNHEY and CDR2 SMNVEV (reference sequence). The CDR3 is made up of 12 amino acids.

The V gene is TRBV7-9, the J gene TRBJ1-2; D call uncertain. The CDR3 length is 13 residues. Trimming removed 5 bases at V and 7 bases at J, with 14 bases between. Germline V gene lookup returns CDR1 SEHNR and CDR2 FQNEAQ (reference sequence). CDR3 sequence: CASSPVGVSGYTF. As DNA, the CDR3 is TGTGCCAGCAGCCCGGTGGGTGTTAGTGGCTACACCTTC.

This chain uses TRBV5-1 with TRBJ2-7; D is undetermined. V lost 7 bases and J 7 bases, leaving 21 bases between the germline ends. CDR3 size: 14 residues. Per the germline V gene, CDR1 is SGHRS and CDR2 is YFSETQ. The CDR3 reads CASPLGCGLREQYF. The CDR3 DNA reads TGCGCCAGCCCATTAGGTTGTGGGCTTCGGGAGCAGTACTTC.

The gene calls are TRBV6-2 or TRBV6-3 and TRBJ2-2; TRBD1 aligns across 7 bases. The CDR3 covers 19 residues. Germline trimming cut 0 bases from V and 0 bases from J; bases unmatched to any gene: 10. Germline CDR1 is MNHEY and CDR2 is SVGEGT. The CDR3 DNA reads as TGTGCCAGCAGTTACTCCGGGACAGCCTTGAATGCGAACACCGGGGAGCTGTTTTTT. Protein: CASSYSGTALNANTGELFF.

The chain links TRBV7-3 to TRBJ2-7, with 9 bases matching TRBD2. Germline V gene sequence: CDR1 SGHTA, CDR2 FQGTGA. The CDR3 has 14 residues. The junction had 5 bases not matched to a gene; V was cut back by 2 bases and J by 6 bases. The CDR3 DNA follows: TGTGCCAGCAGCTTAGGCGGGGGGGCCGCCGAGCAGTACTTC. Translating it yields CASSLGGGAAEQYF.

This clone appeared once. The chain carries TRBV6-2 or TRBV6-3 and TRBJ1-1; possible D gene TRBD1, 5 bases. Trimming took 5 bases from V and 4 from J, leaving 14 bases between them. This CDR3 has 14 residues. CDR1 is MNHEY and CDR2 is SVGEGT in the germline V gene. CDR3 amino acids: CASSGLAGITEAFF. CDR3 sequence (DNA): TGTGCCAGCAGTGGCCTTGCAGGGATCACTGAAGCTTTCTTT.

This clone was recorded once. The V and J genes are TRBV3-1 (or the pseudogene TRBV3-2) and TRBJ2-7; 11 bases are a match to TRBD1. The CDR3 runs to 14 residues. The J segment lost 4 bases and the V segment lost 4 bases, leaving 3 bases of the junction unmatched. From germline, CDR1 is LGHDT and CDR2 YNNKEL (reference sequence). Here the CDR3 reads CASSLGQGAYEQYF. The CDR3 DNA is TGTGCCAGCAGCCTCGGACAGGGGGCTTACGAGCAGTACTTC.

This chain links TRBV5-1 with TRBJ2-5, with D possibly called TRBD1 or TRBD2 (6 bases each). Germline CDR1 and CDR2: SGHRS and YFSETQ. The CDR3 spans 13 residues. The V and J ends lost 4 bases and 1 base respectively, with 8 bases between them. The CDR3 protein is CASSGGPQETQYF. Here the CDR3 DNA reads TGCGCCAGCAGCGGGGGGCCCCAAGAGACCCAGTACTTC.

The chain links TRBV5-4 to TRBJ2-3; D may correspond to TRBD1 or TRBD2 (5 bases each). This CDR3 is 14 amino acids long. Trimming took 4 bases from V and 5 from J, leaving 14 bases between them. CDR1 is SGHNT, CDR2 YYREEE, per germline (reference sequence). The CDR3 DNA reads TGTGCCAGCAGCCCAGGGACCCAAAAAGATACGCAGTATTTT. This encodes CASSPGTQKDTQYF. Together with reference TRBV5-4 and TRBJ2-3, the CDR3 gives the full variable domain: ETGVTQSPTHLIKTRGQQVTLRCSSQSGHNTVSWYQQALGQGPQFIFQYYREEENGRGNFPPRFSGLQFPNYSSELNVNALELDDSALYLCASSPGTQKDTQYFGPGTRLTVL.

V gene TRBV2 combines with J gene TRBJ2-2; D is unresolved. Germline V gene sequence: CDR1 SNHLY, CDR2 FYNNEI. Trimming pared 6 bases from V and 4 bases from J, leaving 9 bases between. The CDR3 is made up of 13 amino acids. CDR3 nucleotide sequence: TGTGCCAGCAGGGACGGTGGCACCGGGGAGCTGTTTTTT. This translates into CASRDGGTGELFF.

The J gene is TRBJ1-1, the V gene TRBV12-5; no firm D call. Germline V gives CDR1 LGHNT, CDR2 FRNRAP. The CDR3 is 15 residues long. Deletions cut 5 bases from V and 0 bases from J, with 13 bases between. This CDR3 is CASGPPRTMNTEAFF. Here the CDR3 DNA reads TGTGCTAGTGGTCCACCAAGGACCATGAACACTGAAGCTTTCTTT.

The chain joins TRBV3-1 (or the pseudogene TRBV3-2) to TRBJ1-3; D possibly corresponds to TRBD1 (5 bases). CDR1 is LGHDT, CDR2 YNNKEL, per germline (reference sequence). CDR3 length: 15 amino acids. Trimming took 6 bases from V and 2 from J, leaving 14 bases between them. CDR3 in amino acids: CASSSDRPTGNTIYF. The CDR3 nucleotides are TGTGCCAGCAGTTCCGACAGACCAACTGGAAACACCATATATTTT.